This is a list of T cell receptor beta chains from one sample in a study of T cell repertoires in cytomegalovirus infection. No antigen is known for these receptors. TCRdb processed the reads anew with MiXCR; each CDR3 protein has one entry. The data show about 570,000 distinct CDR3 sequences, under 45% seen once. This specimen was cultured PBMCs, taken from culture after CMV antigen stimulation. The source is a human donor in good health (CMV status not recorded). Some clones in this sample may be carry-over from other donors' samples. The CDR3 runs from the conserved cysteine through the conserved F or W. The D gene is left open where the match is weak. Where a row states a size, it is once, few, many or the class of an expanded clone; other rows omit it.

DNA: TGCGCCAGCAGCCCAGGGACAGAGATTTACGAGCAGTACTTC
CDR3: CASSPGTEIYEQYF
D: TRBD1
size: NA
V: TRBV5-1
J: TRBJ2-7

DNA: TGCAGTGCCGAGGACTTGACCGATTCCTACAATGAGCAGTTCTTC
CDR3: CSAEDLTDSYNEQFF
D: NA
size: few
V: TRBV20-1
J: TRBJ2-1

DNA: TGTGCCAGCAGTTTAGGCCCCCAGGGAAATAATGAAAAACTGTTTTTT
CDR3: CASSLGPQGNNEKLFF
D: NA
size: NA
V: TRBV28
J: TRBJ1-4

DNA: TGCAGTGCTAGGGAACAGGGCCCTAATGAAAAACTGTTTTTT
CDR3: CSAREQGPNEKLFF
D: NA
size: NA
V: TRBV20-1
J: TRBJ1-4

DNA: TGTGCCAGCAGTTTACTTGGAATCTGGGGAGATTCACCCCTCCACTTT
CDR3: CASSLLGIWGDSPLHF
D: NA
size: few
V: TRBV12-3/TRBV12-4
J: TRBJ1-6

DNA: TGTGCCAGCAGCCGACCGGACAGGAACACTGAAGCTTTCTTT
CDR3: CASSRPDRNTEAFF
D: NA
size: NA
V: TRBV5-6
J: TRBJ1-1

DNA: TGTGCCAGCAAAAACGGGAGGGGAGACAATGAGCAGTTCTTC
CDR3: CASKNGRGDNEQFF
D: TRBD2
size: few
V: TRBV7-2
J: TRBJ2-1

DNA: TGTGCCAGCAGCTCGGGACTAGCGGGGATTAACGAGCAGTACTTC
CDR3: CASSSGLAGINEQYF
D: TRBD2
size: NA
V: TRBV11-2
J: TRBJ2-7

DNA: TGTGCCAGCAGCTTACGACAATCCGGGGAGCTGTTTTTT
CDR3: CASSLRQSGELFF
D: NA
size: few
V: TRBV11-2
J: TRBJ2-2

DNA: TGTGCGGTCGGACGGGTCTTCTACGAGCAGTACTTC
CDR3: CAVGRVFYEQYF
D: NA
size: once
V: TRBV6-6
J: TRBJ2-7

DNA: TGTGCTAGTGGGGCTGGACTGCCTTATTCCCCTAGCACAGATACGCAGTATTTT
CDR3: CASGAGLPYSPSTDTQYF
D: NA
size: few
V: TRBV12-5
J: TRBJ2-3

DNA: TGTGCCACCAGCAGGGACACCGACACCGGGGAGCTGTTTTTT
CDR3: CATSRDTDTGELFF
D: NA
size: NA
V: TRBV15
J: TRBJ2-2

DNA: TGTGCCAGCAGCTTTTCCGCGAATGAGCAGTTCTTC
CDR3: CASSFSANEQFF
D: NA
size: NA
V: TRBV7-2
J: TRBJ2-1

DNA: TGTGCCAGCAGCCGCAACGGCGGGACTAGCGGGAGGTACGAGCAGTACTTC
CDR3: CASSRNGGTSGRYEQYF
D: TRBD2
size: NA
V: TRBV6-1
J: TRBJ2-7

DNA: TGTGCCAGCACGCCGGGGAGGATAGGAAACACCATATATTTT
CDR3: CASTPGRIGNTIYF
D: NA
size: NA
V: TRBV2
J: TRBJ1-3

DNA: TGCAGCATCCAAGAGGGCCCAGAGACCCAGTACTTC
CDR3: CSIQEGPETQYF
D: NA
size: NA
V: TRBV29-1
J: TRBJ2-5

DNA: TGTGCCAGCTCGGACAGGGAAGGGAACATTCAGTACTTC
CDR3: CASSDREGNIQYF
D: TRBD1
size: NA
V: TRBV27
J: TRBJ2-4

DNA: TGCAGTGCTCCAAGACAGGGGTCTACGGGTACGCAGTATTTT
CDR3: CSAPRQGSTGTQYF
D: TRBD1
size: once
V: TRBV20-1
J: TRBJ2-3

DNA: TGTGCCAGCAGTCAACCATGGACTAGCGGGGAGGAACAGTACTTC
CDR3: CASSQPWTSGEEQYF
D: TRBD2
size: NA
V: TRBV6-1
J: TRBJ2-7

DNA: TGTGCCAGCAGCTCGACAGGGACGGGCGGCTACACCTTC
CDR3: CASSSTGTGGYTF
D: TRBD1
size: NA
V: TRBV7-2
J: TRBJ1-2

DNA: TGCGCCAGCAGCTCCCGGCTAGCGGGGTACTCCTACAATGAGCAGTTCTTC
CDR3: CASSSRLAGYSYNEQFF
D: TRBD2
size: few
V: TRBV5-1
J: TRBJ2-1

DNA: TGTGCCACCAGTGTGGCAGGGGAACAGCCCCAGCATTTT
CDR3: CATSVAGEQPQHF
D: NA
size: NA
V: TRBV24-1
J: TRBJ1-5

DNA: TGTGCCAGCTCTCACCTCGTGGAGACAGGATCCTACGAGCAGTACTTC
CDR3: CASSHLVETGSYEQYF
D: NA
size: few
V: TRBV12-3/TRBV12-4
J: TRBJ2-7

DNA: TGTGCCAGCATCTTGGGGTCCGCCAATGAGCAGTTCTTC
CDR3: CASILGSANEQFF
D: NA
size: few
V: TRBV12-3/TRBV12-4
J: TRBJ2-1

DNA: TGTGCCAGCAGCCCCCCAGGCCTATCCTACGAGCAGTACTTC
CDR3: CASSPPGLSYEQYF
D: NA
size: NA
V: TRBV3-1
J: TRBJ2-7

DNA: TGTGCCAGCAGCCGCGCCACCGGGGAGCTGTTTTTT
CDR3: CASSRATGELFF
D: NA
size: few
V: TRBV9
J: TRBJ2-2

DNA: TGTGCCAGCAGCTTTATAGACAGGAACACTGAAGCTTTCTTT
CDR3: CASSFIDRNTEAFF
D: NA
size: many
V: TRBV7-2
J: TRBJ1-1

DNA: TGTGCCAGCAGCTTAGTTATCGAGCGGGGTAACAATGAGCAGTTCTTC
CDR3: CASSLVIERGNNEQFF
D: TRBD2
size: NA
V: TRBV11-2
J: TRBJ2-1

DNA: TGCGCCAGCAGCGAGACTAGCGTCGGGGATACGCAGTATTTT
CDR3: CASSETSVGDTQYF
D: TRBD2
size: once
V: TRBV5-1
J: TRBJ2-3

DNA: TGTGCCAGCAGCCAAGGGGCCGCTAGCACAGATACGCAGTATTTT
CDR3: CASSQGAASTDTQYF
D: NA
size: many
V: TRBV7-6
J: TRBJ2-3

DNA: TGTGCCAGCAGCCGGGGACTAGCGGACTACGAGCAGTACTTC
CDR3: CASSRGLADYEQYF
D: TRBD2
size: NA
V: TRBV3-1
J: TRBJ2-7

DNA: TGTGCCAGCAGCTCCGACAGGGTTGGCGTTCAGCCCCAGCATTTT
CDR3: CASSSDRVGVQPQHF
D: TRBD1
size: NA
V: TRBV7-9
J: TRBJ1-5